The clone carrying this T cell receptor (beta chain) is termed medium-sized (0.01 to 0.1%). This sample was taken from a study of early T cells in non-severe SARS-CoV-2 infection. On the study more broadly: Chains from this unsorted whole-blood bulk RNA could not be paired.

Each single cDNA molecule received a unique molecular identifier. From the 5' RACE reads, TCRdb called clonotypes with MiXCR, one entry per CDR3 protein. The table has 20,000 to 25,000 distinct CDR3 sequences, 3.6% seen once; the top ten hold 4.5% to 7%. Germline loops: CDR1 SGHRS, CDR2 YFSETQ. This CDR3 contains 16 residues. V gave up 0 bases and J gave up 1 base, with 11 bases separating them. The sequence was obtained from an adult who was a healthcare worker with PCR-confirmed SARS-CoV-2 infection or an uninfected control (not recorded which). Sequences were obtained from whole blood. V is TRBV5-1 and J is TRBJ2-1; D may be TRBD1 (5 bases). The CDR3 bases are TGCGCCAGCAGCTTGGAGGGGTGGTCGTCCTACAATGAGCAGTTCTTC. It is translated as CASSLEGWSSYNEQFF.